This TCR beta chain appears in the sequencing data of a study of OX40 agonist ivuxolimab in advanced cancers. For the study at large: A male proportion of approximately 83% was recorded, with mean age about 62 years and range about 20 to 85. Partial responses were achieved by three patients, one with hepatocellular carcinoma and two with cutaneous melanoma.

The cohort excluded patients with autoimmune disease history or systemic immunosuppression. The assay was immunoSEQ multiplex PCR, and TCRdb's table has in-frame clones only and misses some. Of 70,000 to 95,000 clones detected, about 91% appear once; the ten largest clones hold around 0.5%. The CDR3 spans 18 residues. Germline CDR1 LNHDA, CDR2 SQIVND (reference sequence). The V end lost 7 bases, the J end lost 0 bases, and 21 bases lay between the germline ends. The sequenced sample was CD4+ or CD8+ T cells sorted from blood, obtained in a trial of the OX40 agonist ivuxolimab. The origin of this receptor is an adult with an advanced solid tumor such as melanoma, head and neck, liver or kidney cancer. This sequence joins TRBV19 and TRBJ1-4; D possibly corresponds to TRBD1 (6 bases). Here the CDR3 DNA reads TGTGCCAGTAACTTCGCCCCCGGAGGGGGTGCAACTAATGAAAAACTGTTTTTT. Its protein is CASNFAPGGGATNEKLFF.